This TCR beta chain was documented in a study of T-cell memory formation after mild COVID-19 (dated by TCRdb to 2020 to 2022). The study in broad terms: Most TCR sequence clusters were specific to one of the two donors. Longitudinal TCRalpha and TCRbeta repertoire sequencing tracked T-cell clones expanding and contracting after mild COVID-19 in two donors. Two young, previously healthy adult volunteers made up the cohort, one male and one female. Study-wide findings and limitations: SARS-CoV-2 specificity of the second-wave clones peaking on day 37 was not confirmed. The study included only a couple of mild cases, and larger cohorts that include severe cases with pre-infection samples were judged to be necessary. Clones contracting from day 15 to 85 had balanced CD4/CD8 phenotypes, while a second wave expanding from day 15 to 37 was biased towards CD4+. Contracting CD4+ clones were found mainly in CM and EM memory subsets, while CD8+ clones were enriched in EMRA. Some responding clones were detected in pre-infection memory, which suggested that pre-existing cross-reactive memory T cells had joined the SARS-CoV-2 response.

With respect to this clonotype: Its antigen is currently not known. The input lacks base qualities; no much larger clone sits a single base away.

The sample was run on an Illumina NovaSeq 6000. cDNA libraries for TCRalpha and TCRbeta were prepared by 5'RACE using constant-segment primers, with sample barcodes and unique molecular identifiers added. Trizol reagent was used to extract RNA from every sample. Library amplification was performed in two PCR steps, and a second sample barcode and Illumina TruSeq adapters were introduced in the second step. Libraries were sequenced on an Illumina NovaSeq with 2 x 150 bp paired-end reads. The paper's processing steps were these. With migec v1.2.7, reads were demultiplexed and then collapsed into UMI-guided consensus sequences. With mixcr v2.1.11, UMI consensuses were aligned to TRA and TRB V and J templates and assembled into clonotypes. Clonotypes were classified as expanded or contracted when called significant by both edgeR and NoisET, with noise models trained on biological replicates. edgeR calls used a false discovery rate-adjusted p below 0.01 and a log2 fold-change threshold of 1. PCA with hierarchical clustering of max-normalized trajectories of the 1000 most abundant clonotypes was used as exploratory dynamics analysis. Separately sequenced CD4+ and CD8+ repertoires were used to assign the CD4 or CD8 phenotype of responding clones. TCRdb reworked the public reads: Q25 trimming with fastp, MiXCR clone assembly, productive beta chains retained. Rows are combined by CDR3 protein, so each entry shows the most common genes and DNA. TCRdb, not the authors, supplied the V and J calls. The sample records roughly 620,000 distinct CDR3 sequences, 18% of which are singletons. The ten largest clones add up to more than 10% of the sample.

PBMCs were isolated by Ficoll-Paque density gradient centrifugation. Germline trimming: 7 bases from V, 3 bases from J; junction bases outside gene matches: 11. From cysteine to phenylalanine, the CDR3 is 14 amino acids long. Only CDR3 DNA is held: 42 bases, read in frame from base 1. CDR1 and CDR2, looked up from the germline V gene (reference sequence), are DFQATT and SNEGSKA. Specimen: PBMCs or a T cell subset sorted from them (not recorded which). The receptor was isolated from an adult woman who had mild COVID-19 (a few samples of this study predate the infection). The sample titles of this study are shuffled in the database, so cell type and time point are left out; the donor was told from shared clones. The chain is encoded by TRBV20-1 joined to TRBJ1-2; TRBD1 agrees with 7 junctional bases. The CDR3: CSVLPRQGDYGYTF. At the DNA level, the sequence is TGCAGTGTCCTTCCCCGACAGGGTGACTATGGCTACACCTTC.